One and the same sample provided the 18 T cell receptor beta chains below, sequenced in a study of T cells in tumors after PD-1 blockade. The protocol was immunoSEQ multiplex PCR, while the TCRdb copy is restricted to in-frame clones and leaves out a portion. The sample carries 30,000 to 35,000 clones, roughly four fifths recorded once. Sequences were derived from PBMCs, sampled after anti-PD-1 treatment. All receptors come from a human donor with basal cell carcinoma.

The CDR3 nucleotides read TGTGCCAGCTCTATTTTAACGCGGGAGTCCGGGGAGCTGTTTTTT. This codes for CASSILTRESGELFF. The chain uses TRBV18 and TRBJ2-2; TRBD2 aligns across 7 bases. CDR1 and CDR2 (germline): KGHSH, LQKENI. With V trimmed by 6 bases and J by 6 bases, 10 bases remained unmatched. This CDR3 region has 15 residues.

The rearrangement links TRBV10-1 to TRBJ1-2, with D perhaps TRBD1 (5 bases). Per the germline V gene, CDR1 is WNHNN and CDR2 is SYGVQD (reference sequence). The CDR3 is 12 amino acids. Trimming removed 11 bases from V and 4 bases from J, with 14 bases in between. In nucleotides, the CDR3 is TGCGCCGGGACCCTCGAGGGCTATGGCTACACCTTC. Its protein product is CAGTLEGYGYTF.

This clone was observed a few times. CDR3 loop: CASSLRGTPRNQPQHF. CDR3 DNA: TGTGCCAGCAGTTTGAGAGGGACACCTCGAAATCAGCCCCAGCATTTT. The gene calls are TRBV28 and TRBJ1-5; weak D call: TRBD1 (6 bases). CDR1 is MDHEN and CDR2 is SYDVKM in the germline V gene. The ends were cut back, 3 bases at V and 4 bases at J, with 16 bases in the middle. The CDR3 has 16 residues.

The rearrangement uses TRBV11-3 and TRBJ2-7, with D possibly matching TRBD1 (6 bases). The CDR3 extends over 13 amino acids. Between the trimmed V and J ends, which lost 6 bases and 3 bases, there was a span of 12 bases. Germline-derived CDR1 and CDR2 are SGHNT and YENEEA. CDR3 amino acids: CASSTGTYYEQYF. The CDR3 nucleotides read TGTGCCAGCAGTACTGGGACATACTACGAGCAGTACTTC. The full variable domain, with the rest looked up from reference TRBV11-3 and TRBJ2-7, is EAGVVQSPRYKIIEKKQPVAFWCNPISGHNTLYWYLQNLGQGPELLIRYENEEAVDDSQLPKDRFSAERLKGVDSTLKIQPAELGDSAVYLCASSTGTYYEQYFGPGTRLTVT.

The J gene is TRBJ2-7, the V gene TRBV6-5; the D gene is possibly TRBD2 (5 bases). The CDR3 sequence is 12 residues long. Germline-derived CDR1 and CDR2 are MNHEY and SVGAGI. The ends were cut back, 9 bases at V and 0 bases at J, with 9 bases in the middle. The CDR3 is CASWGDSYEQYF. For the CDR3, the DNA is TGTGCCAGTTGGGGAGACTCCTACGAGCAGTACTTC.

V gene TRBV29-1 combines with J gene TRBJ2-2; D is possibly TRBD2 (5 bases). V was clipped by 7 bases and J by 0 bases, with 9 bases between them. Germline CDR1 reads SQVTM; CDR2 reads ANQGSEA. The CDR3 covers 13 residues. The CDR3 region has the DNA TGCAGCGCGGGGTTTGCGAACACCGGGGAGCTGTTTTTT. Residues: CSAGFANTGELFF.

The genes are TRBV5-6 and TRBJ1-2; 7 nucleotides line up with TRBD1. J lost 0 bases, V lost 5 bases, and 7 bases had no gene match. The CDR3 contains 15 residues. Germline-derived CDR1 and CDR2 are SGHDT and YYEEEE. CDR3 in DNA: TGTGCCAGCAGTCGAGGGGACAGAACTAACTATGGCTACACCTTC. Translated: CASSRGDRTNYGYTF.

A note on this clone: Additional DNA sequences in this sample encode the identical CDR3. The CDR3 DNA follows: TGTGCCAGCAGCCCCCGGACAGGGAAAACCGAAGCTTTCTTT. It yields the protein CASSPRTGKTEAFF. This chain links TRBV9 with TRBJ1-1; TRBD1 agrees at 8 bases. From germline, CDR1 is SGDLS and CDR2 YYNGEE. Trimming took 4 bases from V and 8 from J; bases not matched to a gene: 10. This CDR3 contains 14 residues.

The chain carries TRBV4-1 and TRBJ1-1; D may be TRBD1 (5 bases). CDR3 size: 14 residues. The V gene lost 8 bases and the J gene lost 4 bases, with 17 bases spanning the gap. Germline loops: CDR1 MGHRA, CDR2 YSYEKL. The chain's CDR3 is CASLPGGPTTEAFF. CDR3 nucleotide sequence: TGCGCCAGCCTACCCGGGGGTCCGACCACTGAAGCTTTCTTT.

The chain links TRBV25-1 to TRBJ2-3; 9 nucleotides line up with TRBD1. J gave up 6 bases and V 4 bases, and 5 bases lay outside the gene matches. Germline loops: CDR1 MGHDK, CDR2 SYGVNS. The CDR3 runs to 14 residues. As DNA, the CDR3 is TGTGCCAGCAGTGCGGGACAGGGACTCGATACGCAGTATTTT. This translates into CASSAGQGLDTQYF.

V is TRBV29-1 and J is TRBJ1-2, with unresolved D. V shed 5 bases and J shed 1 base, with 5 bases lying between them. This CDR3 is built from 11 residues. Germline assignment: CDR1 SQVTM and CDR2 ANQGSEA. Here the CDR3 DNA reads TGCAGCGTTATTTTTAACTATGGCTACACCTTC. Translation: CSVIFNYGYTF. Full variable domain (rest looked up from reference TRBV29-1 and TRBJ1-2): SAVISQKPSRDICQRGTSLTIQCQVDSQVTMMFWYRQQPGQSLTLIATANQGSEATYESGFVIDKFPISRPNLTFSTLTVSNMSPEDSSIYLCSVIFNYGYTFGSGTRLTVV.

This clone was detected many times. The gene calls are TRBV10-3 and TRBJ1-2; perhaps TRBD1 as D (5 bases). Germline V CDR1 and CDR2: ENHRY, SYGVKD. This CDR3 spans 14 amino acids. V lost 0 bases to trimming and J lost 3 bases, with 8 bases between them. CDR3 DNA: TGTGCCATCAGTGAGTCTGGGGGAGACTATGGCTACACCTTC. Its protein is CAISESGGDYGYTF.

This chain links TRBV4-2 with TRBJ2-1, with 9 bases matching TRBD2. The CDR3 length is 16 residues. Looked up from germline, CDR1 is LGHNA and CDR2 is YNFKEQ. V gave up 2 bases and J gave up 8 bases; unmatched junction bases: 10. DNA of the CDR3: TGTGCCAGCAGCCAACCTCAGCTAGCGGGATACCATGAGCAGTTCTTC. This gives the protein CASSQPQLAGYHEQFF.

In this sample, this clone turned up a few times. The CDR3 loop reads CSASYRGELFF. CDR3 bases: TGCAGTGCTAGCTATCGCGGGGAGCTGTTTTTT. The chain couples TRBV20-1 to TRBJ2-2; D gene ambiguous. Trimming removed 3 bases at V and 7 bases at J, with 6 bases between. Germline loops: CDR1 DFQATT, CDR2 SNEGSKA (reference sequence). This CDR3 is built from 11 residues.

The chain has TRBV9 and TRBJ1-4, with TRBD1 matching 7 bases. This CDR3 is 17 amino acids long. Germline CDR1 SGDLS, CDR2 YYNGEE. V lost 4 bases and J lost 4; bases outside the gene matches: 13. CDR3 nucleotides: TGTGCCAGCAGCCCCCGCCCCGGGACAGACGTTAATGAAAAACTGTTTTTT. Its protein is CASSPRPGTDVNEKLFF.

The rearrangement links TRBV7-2 to TRBJ1-2, with D possibly being TRBD1 (6 bases). CDR1 is SGHTA and CDR2 is FQGNSA in the germline V gene. Trimming removed 4 bases from V and 4 bases from J, with 22 bases in between. This CDR3 region has 17 residues. The CDR3: CASSWWTEELEGYGYTF. CDR3 coding DNA: TGTGCCAGCAGCTGGTGGACAGAAGAACTGGAGGGCTATGGCTACACCTTC.

The J gene is TRBJ1-2, the V gene TRBV5-1; 9 bases are a match to TRBD1. CDR1 and CDR2 (germline): SGHRS, YFSETQ. Trimming took 2 bases from V and 5 from J; bases not matched to a gene: 10. This CDR3 comprises 16 residues. CDR3 coding DNA: TGCGCCAGCAGCTTCGGGACAGGGATCGGTGGGTATGGCTACACCTTC. This codes for CASSFGTGIGGYGYTF.

The chain recombines TRBV4-2 with TRBJ2-7, with 7 bases aligning to TRBD1. The germline V gene has CDR1 LGHNA and CDR2 YNFKEQ. There are 16 residues in the CDR3. V lost 5 bases, J lost 0 bases, and 10 bases stayed unmatched. CDR3 region: CASSERQGFGSYEQYF. CDR3 DNA: TGTGCCAGCAGCGAACGACAGGGATTTGGCTCCTACGAGCAGTACTTC.